Presented here are 31 T cell receptor beta chains from one specimen sequenced in a study of blood T cell repertoires in COVID-19. This table comes from immunoSEQ multiplex PCR, and its TCRdb copy is limited to in-frame clones, with some not included. The sample shows 650,000 to 800,000 clones, around 90% of them seen only once. Sequencing input: peripheral blood. These receptors all stem from a woman between 18 and 29 years old with acute or convalescent COVID-19.

Worth noting for this clone: Different DNA sequences within this sample yield the same CDR3. The rearrangement links TRBV19 to TRBJ2-7; 7 bases fit TRBD1. There are 14 residues in the CDR3. Trimming at V came to 6 bases and at J to 1 base, leaving 6 bases not matched to a gene. From germline, CDR1 is LNHDA and CDR2 SQIVND (reference sequence). The chain's CDR3 is CASSDRAESYEQYF. The CDR3 DNA reads as TGTGCCAGTAGCGACAGGGCAGAATCCTACGAGCAGTACTTC.

V usage is TRBV3-1 (or the pseudogene TRBV3-2) and J usage is TRBJ1-2; tentatively, D is TRBD1 (5 bases). Trimming left V 2 bases short and J 2 bases short, with 9 bases between. Germline assignment: CDR1 LGHDT and CDR2 YNNKEL (reference sequence). This CDR3 contains 14 residues. As DNA, the CDR3 is TGTGCCAGCAGCCAACGGACACCAAACTATGGCTACACCTTC. Its protein product is CASSQRTPNYGYTF.

The CDR3 sequence is CASSLPGQGREQYF. The CDR3 bases are TGTGCCAGCAGTTTGCCGGGACAGGGGCGCGAGCAGTACTTC. This rearrangement joins TRBV6-6 to TRBJ2-7; the match to TRBD1 covers 10 bases. This CDR3 is built from 14 residues. Trimming cost V 4 bases and J 6 bases; bases outside gene matches: 6. Germline assignment: CDR1 MNHNY and CDR2 SVGAGI (reference sequence).

The chain joins TRBV10-2 to TRBJ2-1; 14 bases fit TRBD2. Unmatched junction bases numbered 6, after V lost 6 bases and J lost 5 bases. CDR1 WSHSY and CDR2 SAAADI come from the germline V gene. The CDR3 has 16 residues. DNA for the CDR3: TGCGCCAGCAGGGATCGACTAGCGGGGGGGGACAATGAGCAGTTCTTC. Residues: CASRDRLAGGDNEQFF.

The chain uses TRBV30 and TRBJ1-1; D gene uncertain. The CDR3 spans 12 residues. In germline, CDR1 is GTSNPN, CDR2 SVGIG (reference sequence). V shed 2 bases and J shed 2 bases, with 6 bases lying between them. CDR3 in amino acids: CAWSRSNTEAFF. In nucleotides, the CDR3 is TGTGCCTGGAGTCGTTCTAACACTGAAGCTTTCTTT.

J is TRBJ2-7 and V is TRBV5-1; TRBD1 matches 8 bases. Germline V gene lookup returns CDR1 SGHRS and CDR2 YFSETQ. With V trimmed by 2 bases and J by 7 bases, 8 bases remained unmatched. This CDR3 spans 14 amino acids. The CDR3 loop is CASSFRDRQGEQYF. CDR3 nucleotide sequence: TGCGCCAGCAGCTTTAGGGACAGGCAAGGGGAGCAGTACTTC.

The chain couples TRBV10-3 to TRBJ2-1; TRBD2 agrees at 12 bases. V shed 0 bases and J 1 base; nucleotides not matched to a gene: 4. Per the germline V gene, CDR1 is ENHRY and CDR2 is SYGVKD. The length of the CDR3 is 18 residues. The CDR3 coding sequence is TGTGCCATCAGTGAGTCACTAGCGGGGGGCCAATCCTACAATGAGCAGTTCTTC. Its translation: CAISESLAGGQSYNEQFF.

J is TRBJ2-5 and V is TRBV5-4, with 9 bases aligning to TRBD2. The CDR3 is 17 amino acids. CDR1 is SGHNT and CDR2 is YYREEE in the germline V gene (reference sequence). Trimming at V came to 4 bases and at J to 1 base, leaving 11 bases not matched to a gene. CDR3 sequence: CASSRSGGRTLQETQYF. In DNA, the CDR3 is TGTGCCAGCAGCAGGAGCGGGGGGCGAACCCTCCAAGAGACCCAGTACTTC. Supplemented by reference TRBV5-4 and TRBJ2-5, the full variable domain reads ETGVTQSPTHLIKTRGQQVTLRCSSQSGHNTVSWYQQALGQGPQFIFQYYREEENGRGNFPPRFSGLQFPNYSSELNVNALELDDSALYLCASSRSGGRTLQETQYFGPGTRLLVL.

V and J are TRBV9 and TRBJ1-2; D is unclear. The germline V gene has CDR1 SGDLS and CDR2 YYNGEE. Trimming left V 3 bases short and J 0 bases short, with 6 bases between. This CDR3 contains 13 residues. The CDR3 here is CASSDGANYGYTF. As DNA, the CDR3 is TGTGCCAGCAGCGACGGGGCTAACTATGGCTACACCTTC.

The V and J genes are TRBV18 and TRBJ1-5; 9 bases fit TRBD1. This CDR3 has 16 residues. Germline assignment: CDR1 KGHSH and CDR2 LQKENI. The junction had 6 bases not matched to a gene; V was cut back by 3 bases and J by 3 bases. Here the CDR3 DNA reads TGTGCCAGCTCACCTAAGACAGGGGGGGACAATCAGCCCCAGCATTTT. Its translation is CASSPKTGGDNQPQHF. The full variable domain, completed using reference TRBV18 and TRBJ1-5, is NAGVMQNPRHLVRRRGQEARLRCSPMKGHSHVYWYRQLPEEGLKFMVYLQKENIIDESGMPKERFSAEFPKEGPSILRIQQVVRGDSAAYFCASSPKTGGDNQPQHFGDGTRLSIL.

The rearrangement joins TRBV6-6 to TRBJ1-2; maybe TRBD1 (5 bases). Germline V lookup: CDR1 MNHNY, CDR2 SVGAGI (reference sequence). Trimming removed 4 bases at V and 6 bases at J, with 12 bases between. The length of the CDR3 is 13 residues. In nucleotides, the CDR3 is TGTGCCAGCAGTTCAGCTCCCAGGGATGGCTACACCTTC. Residues: CASSSAPRDGYTF.

This clone has just one count. The J gene is TRBJ1-1, the V gene TRBV27; 10 positions agree with TRBD1. Looked up from germline, CDR1 is MNHEY and CDR2 is SMNVEV (reference sequence). The V and J ends lost 5 bases and 11 bases, in that order; junction bases with no gene match: 14. This CDR3 region has 15 residues. The CDR3, as DNA: TGTGCCAGCAGTCCCCCGGGACAGGGGACCGGAGCGGCTTTCTTT. Translated, it gives CASSPPGQGTGAAFF.

The chain uses TRBV7-3 and TRBJ2-1; 8 bases match TRBD2. Germline V lookup: CDR1 SGHTA, CDR2 FQGTGA. The V segment lost 5 bases and the J segment 5 bases; nucleotides outside the gene matches: 17. The CDR3 has 18 residues. In DNA, the CDR3 is TGTGCCAGCAGCCCGGGGAGGGGTACTAGCGGCGGGCACAATGAGCAGTTCTTC. Protein: CASSPGRGTSGGHNEQFF. The full variable domain, in which reference TRBV7-3 and TRBJ2-1 provide the parts outside the CDR3, is GAGVSQTPSNKVTEKGKYVELRCDPISGHTALYWYRQSLGQGPEFLIYFQGTGAADDSGLPNDRFFAVRPEGSVSTLKIQRTERGDSAVYLCASSPGRGTSGGHNEQFFGPGTRLTVL.

The V call is TRBV28, the J call TRBJ1-1; no clear D. The CDR3 covers 13 residues. Per the germline V gene, CDR1 is MDHEN and CDR2 is SYDVKM. Trimming removed 5 bases from V and 1 base from J, with 8 bases in between. CDR3 protein: CASSRSGNTEAFF. CDR3 coding DNA: TGTGCCAGCAGTCGTTCGGGGAACACTGAAGCTTTCTTT.

The rearrangement joins TRBV5-1 to TRBJ1-4; D not certain. Germline loops: CDR1 SGHRS, CDR2 YFSETQ. V dropped 4 bases and J dropped 3 bases, with 16 bases sitting between them. CDR3 size: 16 residues. CDR3 loop: CASSPTGSSPNEKLFF. In DNA, the CDR3 is TGCGCCAGCAGCCCAACTGGGAGCTCGCCTAATGAAAAACTGTTTTTT.

The V gene is TRBV5-1, the J gene TRBJ2-7; 14 bases agree with TRBD2. V lost 4 bases to trimming and J lost 1 base; unmatched junction nucleotides: 4. The CDR3 runs 16 residues. Looked up from germline, CDR1 is SGHRS and CDR2 is YFSETQ. The CDR3, as DNA: TGCGCCAGCAGCCCCCGGACTAGCGGGGGGTCCTACGAGCAGTACTTC. It specifies CASSPRTSGGSYEQYF.

J is TRBJ2-7 and V is TRBV3-1 (or the pseudogene TRBV3-2); tentatively, D is TRBD1 (6 bases). The ends were cut back, 3 bases at V and 2 bases at J, with 14 bases in the middle. CDR1 LGHDT and CDR2 YNNKEL come from the germline V gene (reference sequence). This CDR3 is built from 15 residues. CDR3 loop: CASSQLVTGAYEQYF. CDR3 DNA: TGTGCCAGCAGCCAGCTCGTGACAGGTGCCTACGAGCAGTACTTC.

The CDR3 sequence is CAWTTGDSNQPQHF. The CDR3 nucleotides read TGTGCCTGGACGACAGGGGATAGCAATCAGCCCCAGCATTTT. This chain joins TRBV30 and TRBJ1-5; 8 bases are a match to TRBD1. Unmatched junction bases numbered 2, after V lost 4 bases and J lost 0 bases. Germline CDR1 is GTSNPN and CDR2 is SVGIG (reference sequence). The CDR3 runs to 14 residues.

The CDR3 DNA sequence: TGTGCCAGCTCGGTAGACAGTTATAGCAATCAGCCCCAGCATTTT. Protein: CASSVDSYSNQPQHF. The chain carries TRBV6-5 and TRBJ1-5, with D possibly being TRBD1 (5 bases). This CDR3 is built from 15 residues. CDR1 and CDR2 (germline): MNHEY, SVGAGI. V gave up 8 bases and J gave up 0 bases, with 14 bases separating them.

In the case of this clone: Other DNA variants within this sample encode the same CDR3. V usage is TRBV7-3 and J usage is TRBJ2-1; the match to TRBD1 covers 8 bases. Trimming took 2 bases from V and 3 from J; bases not matched to a gene: 3. The CDR3 sequence is 15 residues long. Per the germline V gene, CDR1 is SGHTA and CDR2 is FQGTGA. The CDR3 nucleotides read TGTGCCAGCAGCTTAGGACAGGGAAACTACAATGAGCAGTTCTTC. It yields the protein CASSLGQGNYNEQFF.

The gene calls are TRBV2 and TRBJ1-2, with TRBD1 as a possible D gene (6 bases). CDR1 is SNHLY, CDR2 FYNNEI, per germline. V lost 9 bases and J lost 4, with 18 bases in between. CDR3 size: 14 residues. The CDR3 nucleotides read TGTGCCAGGGCAATAGGGGGTAGAAGCTATGGCTACACCTTC. This encodes CARAIGGRSYGYTF.

About this clone itself: One end of the junction is discordant with germline, which a read error may explain. V and J are TRBV5-6 and TRBJ2-7, with 7 bases aligning to TRBD2. Germline CDR1 is SGHDT and CDR2 is YYEEEE. The CDR3 consists of 11 residues. In DNA form, the CDR3 reads TGTGCCAGCAGTTTGTCAAGCGGGGTCTCCTTC. This translates into CASSLSSGVSF. Complete variable domain (other parts from reference TRBV5-6 and TRBJ2-7): DAGVTQSPTHLIKTRGQQVTLRCSPKSGHDTVSWYQQALGQGPQFIFQYYEEEERQRGNFPDRFSGHQFPNYSSELNVNALLLGDSALYLCASSLSSGVSFGPGTRLTVT.

This sequence joins TRBV11-2 and TRBJ1-2; D call uncertain. Germline lookup yields CDR1 SGHAT and CDR2 FQNNGV. Trimming left V 4 bases short and J 2 bases short, with 5 bases between. The CDR3 spans 12 residues. CDR3 protein: CASSSRNYGYTF. The CDR3 region has the DNA TGTGCCAGCAGCTCCAGGAACTATGGCTACACCTTC.

The genes are TRBV5-1 and TRBJ2-1, with D possibly matching TRBD1 (5 bases). This CDR3 is built from 13 residues. Germline V CDR1 and CDR2: SGHRS, YFSETQ. V lost 5 bases and J lost 8, with 14 bases in between. The CDR3 nucleotides are TGCGCCAGCAGTCAGACAGTTCTGCATGAGCAGTTCTTC. Amino acids: CASSQTVLHEQFF. Filled out from reference TRBV5-1 and TRBJ2-1, the complete variable domain reads KAGVTQTPRYLIKTRGQQVTLSCSPISGHRSVSWYQQTPGQGLQFLFEYFSETQRNKGNFPGRFSGRQFSNSRSEMNVSTLELGDSALYLCASSQTVLHEQFFGPGTRLTVL.

This rearrangement joins TRBV3-1 (or the pseudogene TRBV3-2) to TRBJ1-4; TRBD1 is a possible D gene (6 bases). This CDR3 is built from 14 residues. Trimming cost V 1 base and J 10 bases, with 13 bases left between them. Germline V gives CDR1 LGHDT, CDR2 YNNKEL (reference sequence). CDR3 DNA: TGTGCCAGCAGCCAAGGGGCAGGGGTAGCAAAACTGTTTTTT. Translated: CASSQGAGVAKLFF.

The chain combines TRBV6-5 with TRBJ2-7; TRBD1 matches 8 bases. The junction had 7 bases not matched to a gene; V was cut back by 6 bases and J by 3 bases. Germline CDR1 MNHEY, CDR2 SVGAGI. The CDR3 length is 14 residues. The CDR3 loop is CASSPGTGIYEQYF. CDR3 coding DNA: TGTGCCAGCAGCCCCGGGACAGGCATCTACGAGCAGTACTTC.

The genes are TRBV9 and TRBJ2-5, with TRBD2 matching 9 bases. With V trimmed by 2 bases and J by 2 bases, 7 bases remained unmatched. Germline CDR1 SGDLS, CDR2 YYNGEE. The CDR3 spans 16 residues. The CDR3 region is CASSVGLAGKQETQYF. CDR3 in DNA: TGTGCCAGCAGCGTCGGTCTAGCGGGGAAACAAGAGACCCAGTACTTC.

The CDR3: CASSVGGGSNEQYF. CDR3 sequence (DNA): TGTGCCAGCAGCGTTGGGGGGGGTTCCAACGAGCAGTACTTC. J is TRBJ2-7 and V is TRBV25-1, with TRBD2 identical over 7 bases. Trimming took 6 bases from V and 5 from J; bases not matched to a gene: 10. Germline V lookup: CDR1 MGHDK, CDR2 SYGVNS. This CDR3 region has 14 residues.

The V gene is TRBV2, the J gene TRBJ1-2; D possibly corresponds to TRBD1 (5 bases). Trimming took off 7 bases at V and 3 bases at J, with 12 bases between the two ends. This CDR3 has 13 amino acids. Germline-derived CDR1 and CDR2 are SNHLY and FYNNEI. DNA for the CDR3: TGTGCCAGCACGACCACGGGGGACTATGGCTACACCTTC. This translates into CASTTTGDYGYTF.

The V gene is TRBV5-1, the J gene TRBJ1-1; D uncertain. V lost 4 bases and J 0 bases, leaving 13 bases between the germline ends. The CDR3 is 15 residues long. The germline CDR1 and CDR2 sequences are SGHRS and YFSETQ. The CDR3: CASSPLEGMNTEAFF. The CDR3, as DNA: TGCGCCAGCAGCCCCCTGGAGGGCATGAACACTGAAGCTTTCTTT.

This clone came up once. V is TRBV5-1 and J is TRBJ2-3; 9 nucleotides line up with TRBD1. CDR1 SGHRS and CDR2 YFSETQ come from the germline V gene. After removal of 4 bases from V and 3 bases from J, the junction contained 9 bases not matched to a gene. The CDR3 length is 16 residues. CDR3 coding DNA: TGCGCCAGCAGCCGTGCGGCGGACAGGGGAACAGATACGCAGTATTTT. Translating gives CASSRAADRGTDTQYF.